The rows below give T cell receptor beta chains drawn from one sample of a study of shared clonotypes between healthy human individuals. Sequencing was performed with immunoSEQ multiplex PCR; in TCRdb, only in-frame clones are kept and a portion is missing. The sample has 2.3 million or so clones, more than 80% seen once. The sample taken for sequencing was naive CD4+ T cells from PBMCs. The origin of the receptors is a man aged 18 to 30 in good health. Some clones in this sample may be carry-over from other donors' samples. The CDR3 runs from the conserved cysteine through the conserved F or W. The D gene is left open where the match is weak. Clone size appears in some rows only: once, few, many, or a class for an expanded clone.

j_gene | abundance | v_gene | d_gene | CDR3nt | CDR3aa
TRBJ2-7 | . | TRBV6-5 | . | TGTGCCAGCAAAGGGCCCTCCTACGAGCAGTACTTC | CASKGPSYEQYF
TRBJ2-7 | . | TRBV5-1 | . | TGCGCCAGCAGCTTGGAAGCAGGGTCGTTGGGCGAGCAGTACTTC | CASSLEAGSLGEQYF
TRBJ2-4 | . | TRBV9 | . | TGTGCCAGCAGCCTTACGGGGCAAAACATTCAGTACTTC | CASSLTGQNIQYF
TRBJ1-5 | . | TRBV4-2 | . | TGTGCCAGCAGCCAAGATGGCGAAACTGTAGGGCAGCCCCAGCATTTT | CASSQDGETVGQPQHF
TRBJ1-2 | . | TRBV27 | TRBD1 | TGTGCCAGCAGCCTGGTATCCGGGACAGGGAACTATGGCTACACCTTC | CASSLVSGTGNYGYTF
TRBJ1-3 | . | TRBV10-3 | . | TGTGCCATGGGCAGGGGAGATGGAAACACCATATATTTT | CAMGRGDGNTIYF
TRBJ2-7 | . | TRBV15 | TRBD2 | TGTGCCACCAGCAGAGTGGTTGGGACTAGCGGTAAAAGATACGAGCAGTACTTC | CATSRVVGTSGKRYEQYF
TRBJ2-5 | . | TRBV7-8 | . | TGTGCCAGCAGCGTCTTAGGGGGTTTTCAAGAGACCCAGTACTTC | CASSVLGGFQETQYF
TRBJ1-2 | . | TRBV14 | TRBD1 | TGTGCCAGCAGCCATCGACGGAGGGACAGCCCTTATGGCTACACCTTC | CASSHRRRDSPYGYTF
TRBJ1-4 | . | TRBV10-1 | TRBD1 | TGCGCCAGCAGGCAAGGGGCCAGGGGGCGGGAAAAACTGTTTTTT | CASRQGARGREKLFF
TRBJ2-7 | . | TRBV7-2 | . | TGTGCCAGCAGCCTGGGACGCCCCTACGAGCAGTACTTC | CASSLGRPYEQYF
TRBJ1-5 | . | TRBV19 | TRBD1 | TGTGCCACGGAGACAGGGGTGGGCAATCAGCCCCAGCATTTT | CATETGVGNQPQHF
TRBJ2-1 | once | TRBV4-1 | . | TGCGCCAGCAGCCAAGGTGGGGTCGACAGGTGGACCTACAATGAGCAGTTCTTC | CASSQGGVDRWTYNEQFF
TRBJ2-7 | once | TRBV4-2 | . | TGTGCCAGCAGCCAAAACAGTGCCTCCTACGAGCAGTACTTC | CASSQNSASYEQYF
TRBJ2-3 | . | TRBV6-6 | . | TGTGCCAGCAGTTACCCCAGACAGTCCACAGATACGCAGTATTTT | CASSYPRQSTDTQYF
TRBJ1-2 | . | TRBV28 | . | TGTGCCAGCAGCCGGAGGACAGCGCCCTCGGGGGGCTACACCTTC | CASSRRTAPSGGYTF
TRBJ1-2 | once | TRBV10-2 | . | TGCGCCAGCAGTGGGGGGTGGGGTTATTTTGATGGCTACACCTTC | CASSGGWGYFDGYTF
TRBJ1-2 | . | TRBV7-9 | . | TGTGCCAGCAGCACATCGGACGGAATCTACACCTTC | CASSTSDGIYTF
TRBJ2-7 | . | TRBV7-2 | . | TGTGCCAGCAGCTCCCGCGGGACAGCCTCGGACGAGCAGTACTTC | CASSSRGTASDEQYF
TRBJ2-3 | . | TRBV7-9 | . | TGTGCCAGCAGCCGGCCCGGGGCAGATACGCAGTATTTT | CASSRPGADTQYF
TRBJ2-1 | . | TRBV5-6 | TRBD1 | TGTGCCAGCAGCCTGGACAGGGGCAATGAGCAGTTCTTC | CASSLDRGNEQFF
TRBJ1-2 | . | TRBV30 | . | TGTGCCTGGATCCCACTGGGGTATGGCTACACCTTC | CAWIPLGYGYTF
TRBJ2-2 | . | TRBV28 | TRBD2 | TGTGCCAGCAGGCCAGGGAGGGCGGGGACCGGGGAGCTGTTTTTT | CASRPGRAGTGELFF
TRBJ1-1 | once | TRBV5-1 | . | TGCGCCAGCAGCTTAACCCTCGCGACAGGGAACACTGAAGCTTTCTTT | CASSLTLATGNTEAFF
TRBJ2-3 | . | TRBV12-5 | TRBD2 | TGTGCTAGTGGTACGGGACTAGCAGCTAGCACAGATACGCAGTATTTT | CASGTGLAASTDTQYF
TRBJ1-1 | few | TRBV7-9 | . | TGTGCCAGCAGCTTAGCACGGGAAGCTTTCTTT | CASSLAREAFF
TRBJ1-2 | . | TRBV2 | TRBD1 | TGTGCCAGCAGTGAAGCGAGAGGGGGCTACTATGGCTACACCTTC | CASSEARGGYYGYTF
TRBJ2-7 | . | TRBV20-1 | . | TGCAGTGCGAACAGGGCCTACGAGCAGTACTTC | CSANRAYEQYF
TRBJ2-1 | . | TRBV10-3 | TRBD2 | TGTGCCATCGAGACTAGCGGCAGCAATGAGCAGTTCTTC | CAIETSGSNEQFF